This passage covers 4 T cell receptor delta chains from one sample sequenced in a study of gamma-delta T cells after stem cell transplantation. TCRdb called clones anew from the RT-PCR reads with CATT. The sample records about 1,400 delta-chain clones, roughly 13% being singletons. The material sequenced was gamma-delta T cells. The receptors were sampled from a human donor. It is not recorded whose cells these are; they may come from a transplant donor.

This clone was counted only a few times. The protein held in TCRdb is that of a much larger clone and does not match this DNA's translation at residue 4, likely because of a read error; the protein shown is translated from the DNA. The chain combines TRDV2 with TRDJ1; 9 positions match TRDD3. Germline CDR1 reads GEAIGNYY; CDR2 reads EKD. The CDR3 length is 19 residues. DNA of the CDR3: TGTGCCTGTGGCACCCTCCGTGGGGGGGGATACCACGACACCGATAAACTCATCTTT. Protein: CACGTLRGGGYHDTDKLIF.

Notes on this clone: A single base is all that separates this from a far larger clone, so a read error is likely. The J gene is TRDJ2, the V gene TRDV2, with 9 bases fitting TRDD3. Germline V gene lookup returns CDR1 GEAIGNYY and CDR2 EKD. The CDR3 has 17 amino acids. The CDR3 is CACGTLGDPDLTAQLFF. In DNA, the CDR3 is TGTGCCTGTGGCACCCTGGGGGATCCGGATTTGACAGCACAACTCTTCTTT.

This clone has a handful of counts. The mismatch at residue 2 between this DNA's translation and the TCRdb protein of a much larger clone likely reflects a read error; the protein shown is translated from the DNA. The chain has TRDV2 and TRDJ1, with 13 bases fitting TRDD3. This CDR3 comprises 18 residues. The germline V gene has CDR1 GEAIGNYY and CDR2 EKD. This CDR3 reads CSCDPLGDTRSYTDKLIF. The CDR3 coding sequence is TGTTCCTGTGACCCACTGGGGGATACGCGCTCGTACACCGATAAACTCATCTTT.

This clone has only a few counts. It is likely a read error: a sequence one base away is far more abundant. The J gene is TRDJ1, the V gene TRDV2; possibly TRDD3 for D (6 bases). CDR1 and CDR2 (germline): GEAIGNYY, EKD. The CDR3 consists of 16 residues. Here the CDR3 DNA reads TGTGCCTGTGACACCGTGGGGGGGACCTTGGGCGATAAATTCATCTTT. Protein: CACDTVGGTLGDKFIF.